The rows below give T cell receptor beta chains drawn from one sample of a study of PD-1 blockade in classical Hodgkin lymphoma. Assay used: immunoSEQ multiplex PCR; TCRdb lists only in-frame clones, some missing. Of 25,000 to 30,000 clones detected, over 75% appear once; the ten largest clones hold 15% to 20%. Here the sequenced sample was peripheral blood mononuclear cells (PBMCs), taken before the fourth cycle of nivolumab. The receptors originated from a human donor with classical Hodgkin lymphoma. Both conserved end residues are part of each CDR3. The order of the fields is D gene, clone size, J gene, V gene, CDR3 protein, CDR3 DNA. The D gene is left open where the match is weak. Only some rows state a clone size, as once, few, many or a class for expanded clones.

-	-	TRBJ2-3	TRBV18	CASSPRLAEDRDTQYF	TGTGCCAGCTCACCACGGTTAGCGGAGGACCGTGATACGCAGTATTTT
-	-	TRBJ1-1	TRBV18	CASSPSSGVSTEAFF	TGTGCCAGCTCACCAAGTAGCGGGGTGTCCACTGAAGCTTTCTTT
-	once	TRBJ1-1	TRBV5-1	CASSLGINTEAFF	TGCGCCAGCAGCCTCGGGATTAACACTGAAGCTTTCTTT
-	-	TRBJ1-2	TRBV7-2	CASSNGGYGYTF	TGTGCCAGCAGCAACGGTGGATATGGCTACACCTTC
TRBD2	-	TRBJ2-2	TRBV5-1	CASSSGLAGAPNTGELFF	TGCGCCAGCAGCTCCGGACTAGCGGGAGCCCCGAACACCGGGGAGCTGTTTTTT
-	few	TRBJ1-5	TRBV6-1	CASSEGRGQPQHF	TGTGCCAGCAGTGAAGGGAGGGGCCAGCCCCAGCATTTT
-	-	TRBJ2-2	TRBV2	CASTNLRGGELFF	TGTGCCAGCACCAACCTAAGAGGGGGGGAGCTGTTTTTT
TRBD1	once	TRBJ1-2	TRBV7-2	CASSSYTTGGGYGYTF	TGTGCCAGCAGCTCCTACACGACAGGGGGCGGCTATGGCTACACCTTC
TRBD1	-	TRBJ1-2	TRBV9	CASREQGALYGYTF	TGTGCCAGCAGGGAACAGGGGGCGCTTTATGGCTACACCTTC
TRBD1	-	TRBJ2-7	TRBV28	CASSQPGQGAIYEQYF	TGTGCCAGCAGTCAACCGGGACAGGGGGCGATCTACGAGCAGTACTTC
TRBD1	once	TRBJ2-2	TRBV6-1	CASSQTGGYTGELFF	TGTGCCAGCAGTCAGACAGGGGGTTACACCGGGGAGCTGTTTTTT
TRBD2	-	TRBJ2-1	TRBV6-5	CASSEGGRELF	TGTGCCAGCAGTGAAGGCGGGAGGGAACTCTTC
-	-	TRBJ2-1	TRBV6-1	CASRAGYNEQFF	TGTGCCAGCAGAGCAGGATACAATGAGCAGTTCTTC
TRBD2	-	TRBJ2-1	TRBV28	CASSSGTTITPNEQFF	TGTGCCAGCAGTAGCGGGACTACCATAACCCCCAATGAGCAGTTCTTC
TRBD2	-	TRBJ2-3	TRBV5-8	CASSFYKRETDTQYF	TGTGCCAGCAGCTTCTACAAGCGGGAGACTGATACGCAGTATTTT